This T cell receptor beta chain comes out of a study of blood T cell repertoires in COVID-19. About the study: Italy, Spain and the United States were the sources of the convalescent and acute COVID-19 samples. The analysed material was cDNA or gDNA that came from T cells, B-cell-depleted T cells, or PBMCs.

V was pared by 1 base and J by 3 bases, with 3 bases of the junction left unmatched. The CDR3 is 16 residues long. In germline, CDR1 is LNHNV, CDR2 YYDKDF (reference sequence). Within 2 weeks of study entry, exposed participants had contacted a PCR-confirmed or clinician-diagnosed COVID-19 case. Original analysis: Reference gene primer amplification in the assay estimated nucleated cell counts. Here immunoSEQ multiplex PCR was the method, and the copy in TCRdb shows in-frame clones only, minus some. V and J calls and clone size are given by that table; D and trimming were obtained from the DNA. The sample includes fewer than 350,000 clones, about 88% of them seen just once.

The sequenced sample was PBMCs or T cells enriched from blood (not recorded which). This clonotype was sampled from a woman in her thirties who had been exposed to COVID-19. The chain combines TRBV15 with TRBJ2-1, with 10 bases that match TRBD2. CDR3 sequence: CATSRAQREGYNEQFF. The CDR3 region has the DNA TGTGCCACCAGCAGAGCCCAGCGGGAGGGCTACAATGAGCAGTTCTTC.